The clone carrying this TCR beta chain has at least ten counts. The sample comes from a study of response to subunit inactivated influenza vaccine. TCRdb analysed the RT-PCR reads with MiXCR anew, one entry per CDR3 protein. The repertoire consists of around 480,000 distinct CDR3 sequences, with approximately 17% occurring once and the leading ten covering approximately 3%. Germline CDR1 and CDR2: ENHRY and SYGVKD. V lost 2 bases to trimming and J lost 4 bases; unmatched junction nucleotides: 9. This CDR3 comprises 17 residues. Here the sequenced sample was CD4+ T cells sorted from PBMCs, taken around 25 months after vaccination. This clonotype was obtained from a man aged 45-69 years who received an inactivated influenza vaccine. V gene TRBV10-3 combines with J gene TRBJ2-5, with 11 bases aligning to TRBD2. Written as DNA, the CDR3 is TGTGCCATCAGTGAGCCAACTAGCGGGAGCGGCCGAGAGACCCAGTACTTC. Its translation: CAISEPTSGSGRETQYF.